The T cell receptor beta chain described here comes from a study of cytomegalovirus exposure and HLA in healthy donors. Study-level findings and limits: Later on, an analysis tied roughly 17,000 TCR beta sequences to HLA alleles at 0.05 false discovery rate. Several of the most significant clusters appeared linked to common viral pathogens, based on a later analysis.

As for this clone: The antigen is unknown.

Amplification used 60 Vbeta primers and 13 Jbeta primers. Generated by immunoSEQ multiplex PCR, the TCRdb table keeps only in-frame clones and is missing some. The table includes 200,000 to 250,000 clones, around 75% detected once. The sequenced sample was PBMCs. The TCR was taken from a young woman in good health and CMV-seronegative.

The CDR3 nucleotides are TGTGCCAGCGGACAGGGGAATGGCTACACCTTC. This translates into CASGQGNGYTF. The chain couples TRBV7-9 to TRBJ1-2; TRBD1 agrees at 9 bases. The V gene end was trimmed by 8 bases and the J gene end by 6 bases; junction bases not matched to a gene: 1. Germline V gene lookup returns CDR1 SEHNR and CDR2 FQNEAQ (reference sequence). CDR3 length: 11 amino acids.